These T cell receptor beta chains were read from a single sample in a study. In TCRdb, the RT-PCR reads were re-called with MiXCR into one record per CDR3 protein. The sample has fewer than 800,000 distinct CDR3 sequences, approximately 15% seen once. Sequenced: memory CD4+ T cells from blood. These receptors were taken from a female donor in good health, serving as a healthy control. Each CDR3 is given with its conserved first and last residue. A D gene is named only where the DNA matches it firmly. Clone size appears in some rows only: once, few, many, or a class for an expanded clone.

d_gene,v_gene,j_gene,abundance,CDR3nt,CDR3aa
NA,TRBV10-3,TRBJ2-6,few,TGTGCCATCAATAAGGGATCAGATGGGGCCAACGTCCTGACTTTC,CAINKGSDGANVLTF
TRBD2,TRBV7-9,TRBJ2-2,many,TGTGCCAGCAGCCCTAGCGGGAGGATGACCGGGGAGCTGTTTTTT,CASSPSGRMTGELFF
NA,TRBV20-1,TRBJ2-1,NA,TGCAGTGCTAGAGCTCTAGCAGATTCCGACAATGAGCAGTTCTTC,CSARALADSDNEQFF
TRBD1,TRBV28,TRBJ2-7,few,TGTGCCAGCAGCCTACCGACAGGGCGGGAGCAGTACTTC,CASSLPTGREQYF
NA,TRBV20-1,TRBJ2-2,many,TGCAGTGCTCCCGGTTGGGCGGGGTCGAACACCGGGGAGCTGTTTTTT,CSAPGWAGSNTGELFF
NA,TRBV19,TRBJ1-2,NA,TGTTCCAGTAGTATCGGGCGAGAAACCTATGGCTACACCTTC,CSSSIGRETYGYTF
TRBD1,TRBV20-1,TRBJ1-1,few,TGCAGTGCTAGAGATATTACGGGACAGGGTGTGGGTGAAGCTTTCTTT,CSARDITGQGVGEAFF
NA,TRBV3-1,TRBJ1-1,NA,TGTGCCAGCAGATTTTGGGGGGCCGGCACTGAAGCTTTCTTT,CASRFWGAGTEAFF
TRBD2,TRBV27,TRBJ2-2,many,TGTGCCAGCAGAGGGATACGGACTAGCGGGAAGGCGAACACCGGGGAGCTGTTTTTT,CASRGIRTSGKANTGELFF
TRBD1,TRBV27,TRBJ1-2,NA,TGTGCCAGCAGTTACAGGGGGCTTGGCTATGGCTACACCTTC,CASSYRGLGYGYTF
NA,TRBV3-1,TRBJ1-3,NA,TGTGCCAGCAGCCAAGAACGCACCGGTGGAAACACCATATATTTT,CASSQERTGGNTIYF
NA,TRBV7-2,TRBJ1-1,many,TGTGCCAGCAGCTATTACGGACTGACAGTTGAAGCTTTCTTT,CASSYYGLTVEAFF
NA,TRBV7-2,TRBJ1-5,many,TGTGCCAGCAGCTTATGGAGCAATCAGCCCCAGCATTTT,CASSLWSNQPQHF
NA,TRBV3-1,TRBJ1-1,NA,TGTGCCAGCAGCCAAGATGAGACAATGAACACTGAAGCTTTCTTT,CASSQDETMNTEAFF
NA,TRBV5-1,TRBJ2-3,many,TGCGCCAGCAGCCTGGGGAACGAGGGAGATACGCAGTATTTT,CASSLGNEGDTQYF
TRBD2,TRBV7-2,TRBJ2-7,many,TGTGCCAGCAGCCCCACCCGACTAGCGGGAGTCGAGCAGTACTTC,CASSPTRLAGVEQYF
TRBD1,TRBV30,TRBJ2-3,NA,TGTGCCTGGAGTTACCAAACAGGGGGTACAGATACGCAGTATTTT,CAWSYQTGGTDTQYF
TRBD1,TRBV28,TRBJ2-2,NA,TGTGCCAGCAGGGCCGGGACAGGGGATTCAGTCAGGTTCACCGGGGAGCTGTTTTTT,CASRAGTGDSVRFTGELFF
TRBD1,TRBV13,TRBJ2-1,few,TGTGCCAGCAGCTTTCGACAGGGCGACAATGAGCAGTTCTTC,CASSFRQGDNEQFF
NA,TRBV9,TRBJ2-7,NA,TGTGCCAGCAGCGTAGAAGGCCACGAGCAGTACTTC,CASSVEGHEQYF
TRBD2,TRBV20-1,TRBJ2-1,NA,TGCAGTGCCACAAGACCGGGACTAGCGGGAGCTTATGCGCAGTTCTTC,CSATRPGLAGAYAQFF
NA,TRBV29-1,TRBJ2-1,many,TGCAGCGTTGCAGCGGAGGCCCGCTACAATGAGCAGTTCTTC,CSVAAEARYNEQFF
NA,TRBV5-1,TRBJ1-4,many,TGCGCCAGCAGCCGGGACGGTAATAATGAAAAACTGTTTTTT,CASSRDGNNEKLFF
NA,TRBV6-1,TRBJ2-4,NA,TGTGCCAGCGGGCAGATAGCCAAAAACATTCAGTACTTC,CASGQIAKNIQYF
TRBD1,TRBV29-1,TRBJ1-2,many,TGCAGCGTTGAAGCTATAGGGCGGACAGGGGACTACACCTTC,CSVEAIGRTGDYTF
NA,TRBV29-1,TRBJ1-2,many,TGCAGCTTCGGGGGGGAAAGCTATGGCTACACCTTC,CSFGGESYGYTF
NA,TRBV10-3,TRBJ1-6,few,TGTGCCATCCAGGACGATGAGCTCGTTGGGCCCCTCCACTTT,CAIQDDELVGPLHF
TRBD2,TRBV4-3,TRBJ2-3,many,TGCGCCAGCAGCCAAGTATCAGCGGGAGGCACAGATACGCAGTATTTT,CASSQVSAGGTDTQYF
NA,TRBV20-1,TRBJ1-2,many,TGCAGTGCTAGAGATTTCGGGAGGGGCAGGGCTGGTGGCTACACCTTC,CSARDFGRGRAGGYTF
TRBD1,TRBV5-1,TRBJ1-1,few,TGCGCCAGCAGCTGGGGACAGGGGGCAAACACTGAAGCTTTCTTT,CASSWGQGANTEAFF
TRBD1,TRBV20-1,TRBJ2-1,NA,TGCAGTGTCAGGGGGCCCTCCGGGGAGCAGTTCTTC,CSVRGPSGEQFF
NA,TRBV27,TRBJ1-1,many,TGTGCCAGCAGTTTCTCCGGGACAACTGAAGCTTTCTTT,CASSFSGTTEAFF
TRBD1,TRBV20-1,TRBJ2-1,few,TGCAGTGCTAGCACACAGGGGGCGTTACACTACAATGAGCAGTTCTTC,CSASTQGALHYNEQFF
NA,TRBV28,TRBJ1-6,NA,TGTGCCAGCAGTACCTCATTACCCCTCCACTTT,CASSTSLPLHF
TRBD1,TRBV28,TRBJ2-3,NA,TGTGCCAGCAGTTTACCCGAGGGACAGGGGGACGCAGATACGCAGTATTTT,CASSLPEGQGDADTQYF
TRBD1,TRBV2,TRBJ2-3,once,TGTGCCAGCAGCCGATCGGGACAGGCCCCAAGGAATACGCAGTATTTT,CASSRSGQAPRNTQYF
NA,TRBV4-3,TRBJ2-7,few,TGCGCCAGCAGCCAGAGTTTCGGGACACTCAGCTCCTACGAGCAGTACTTC,CASSQSFGTLSSYEQYF
TRBD1,TRBV7-2,TRBJ2-5,few,TGTGCCACCCAGCTTAATCCAGGGGGCGGGACCCAGTACTTC,CATQLNPGGGTQYF
NA,TRBV5-5,TRBJ2-1,many,TGTGCCAGCAGCTCCCCGAATCGCCTGACCTACAATGAGCAGTTCTTC,CASSSPNRLTYNEQFF
NA,TRBV28,TRBJ1-5,NA,TGTGCCAGCAGTTTAGTGACAGCTAAAAATCAGCCCCAGCATTTT,CASSLVTAKNQPQHF
NA,TRBV20-1,TRBJ2-1,NA,TGCAGTGCTCAACCTAGCTTAACGAGCTCCTACAATGAGCAGTTCTTC,CSAQPSLTSSYNEQFF
NA,TRBV6-1,TRBJ1-5,few,TGTGCCAGCAGTGTTAGGCAGCGTAGCAATCAGCCCCAGCATTTT,CASSVRQRSNQPQHF
TRBD2,TRBV7-2,TRBJ2-7,few,TGTGCCAGCAGCCAACTAGCGGGGAGGTACGAGCAGTACTTC,CASSQLAGRYEQYF
TRBD2,TRBV5-1,TRBJ2-7,many,TGCGCCAGCAGCATGGGTCCTAGCGGGAACTCCTACGAGCAGTACTTC,CASSMGPSGNSYEQYF
NA,TRBV9,TRBJ1-2,NA,TGTGCCAGCAGCTCCACTACGAACACCTTC,CASSSTTNTF
NA,TRBV27,TRBJ2-4,few,TGTGCCAGCAGCGACCCGGGACACCCCAAAAACATTCAGTACTTC,CASSDPGHPKNIQYF
TRBD2,TRBV12-3/TRBV12-4,TRBJ2-5,many,TGTGCCAGCTCGTTGGGGCTAGCGGGTGAGGCTCAAGAGACCCAGTACTTC,CASSLGLAGEAQETQYF
TRBD2,TRBV7-2,TRBJ2-7,few,TGTGCCAGCAGCGCCACTAGCGGGAGTTACGAGCAGTACTTC,CASSATSGSYEQYF
TRBD1,TRBV7-2,TRBJ2-1,many,TGTGCCAGCAGCTTCATCCGGGACAGTCAGTTCTTC,CASSFIRDSQFF
NA,TRBV6-2/TRBV6-3,TRBJ2-1,NA,TGTGCCAGCAGTTACTCGAAGGGCCAGAGCTCCTACAATGAGCAGTTCTTC,CASSYSKGQSSYNEQFF
NA,TRBV7-2,TRBJ2-3,many,TGTGCCAGCAGCTCGGACGGCACAGATACGCAGTATTTT,CASSSDGTDTQYF
NA,TRBV20-1,TRBJ2-1,many,TGCAGTGCTAGACGGGCCTGGGATGAGCAGTTCTTC,CSARRAWDEQFF
NA,TRBV4-3,TRBJ2-2,few,TGCGCCAGCCGGAAACAGGGACGGTGGGGCACCGGGGAGCTGTTTTTT,CASRKQGRWGTGELFF